This T cell receptor (beta chain) came from a study of Graves' ophthalmopathy and Graves' hyperthyroidism. This clonotype has at least ten counts. Its antigen is undetermined. Study-wide findings and caveats: Blood samples also showed most expanded thyroid clonotypes exceeding 0.001 frequency.

The study amplified TCR beta CDR3 regions using RNA transcripts. HTBI primers served in a first-round RT-PCR, which a second-round multiplex PCR followed. TCRdb independently ran MiXCR on the multiplex PCR reads; one entry per CDR3 protein. The top ten hold 1.5% to 2% of the sample, which has some 390,000 distinct CDR3 sequences, around 18% seen once. Germline V gives CDR1 DFQATT, CDR2 SNEGSKA (reference sequence). V was trimmed by 6 bases and J by 2 bases, leaving 11 bases between them. This CDR3 comprises 12 residues. This clonotype was sampled from a woman under 30 with Graves' ophthalmopathy. The V gene is TRBV20-1, the J gene TRBJ2-7, with unresolved D. Sequencing input: peripheral blood. CDR3 in DNA: TGCAGTGCCCTGTTACCCCCCTACGAGCAGTACTTC. Amino acid sequence: CSALLPPYEQYF.